This TCR beta chain was sequenced for a study of blood T cell repertoires in COVID-19. Study as a whole: The samples span acute and convalescent COVID-19 from the United States, Italy and Spain. In each case, the material was cDNA or gDNA derived from T cells, B-cell-depleted T cells, or PBMCs.

Per the study methods: Estimated nucleated cell counts came from reference gene primer amplification. Clones were read by immunoSEQ multiplex PCR, and TCRdb kept only the in-frame ones, dropping some. The V and J calls and clone size were taken over from that table, and D and trimming were inferred from the DNA. This sample has about 71,000 clones; 86% occur once, and the top ten carry approximately 7%. This clone has a single count. Germline values: CDR1 SGHKS, CDR2 YYEKEE (reference sequence). The CDR3 is 15 residues long. With 0 bases clipped from V and 4 bases from J, the junction kept 4 bases outside the gene matches.

The TCR sequence derives from a man aged 50-59 years with active COVID-19. The chain combines TRBV5-5 with TRBJ2-1; 7 bases are a match to TRBD1. The sequenced material came from peripheral blood. The CDR3 sequence is CASSLEQGLYNEQFF. The CDR3 DNA sequence: TGTGCCAGCAGCTTGGAACAGGGGCTATACAATGAGCAGTTCTTC.